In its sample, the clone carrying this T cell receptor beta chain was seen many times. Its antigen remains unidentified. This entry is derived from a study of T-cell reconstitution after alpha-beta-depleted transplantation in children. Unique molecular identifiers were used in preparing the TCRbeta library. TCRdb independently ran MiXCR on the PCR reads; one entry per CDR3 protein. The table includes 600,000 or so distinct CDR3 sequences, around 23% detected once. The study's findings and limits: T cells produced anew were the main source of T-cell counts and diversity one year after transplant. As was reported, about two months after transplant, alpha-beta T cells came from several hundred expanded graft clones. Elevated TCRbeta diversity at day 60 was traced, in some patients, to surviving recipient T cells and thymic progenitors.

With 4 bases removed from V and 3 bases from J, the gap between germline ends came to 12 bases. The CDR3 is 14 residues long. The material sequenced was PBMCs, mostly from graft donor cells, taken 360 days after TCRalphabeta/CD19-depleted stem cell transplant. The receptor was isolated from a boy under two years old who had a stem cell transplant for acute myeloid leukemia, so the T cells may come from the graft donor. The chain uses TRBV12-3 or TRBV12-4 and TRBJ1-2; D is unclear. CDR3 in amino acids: CASSSSIGHYGYTF. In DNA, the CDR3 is TGTGCCAGCAGTTCCTCGATTGGCCACTATGGCTACACCTTC.